The following is a T cell receptor (beta chain) sequence with its context. Its antigen remains unknown. The data originate from a study of cytomegalovirus exposure and HLA in healthy donors. Study-wide results and caveats: The listing of 150 or so TCR beta chains classed them as cytomegalovirus-associated.

Both 60 Vbeta primers and 13 Jbeta primers went into the PCR. Some clones are missing from TCRdb's copy, which holds only in-frame ones; the method was immunoSEQ multiplex PCR. The sample holds 150,000 to 200,000 clones, just over 70% seen once. Healthy donors of bone marrow made up the group. The germline V gene encodes CDR1 SGHDT and CDR2 YYEEEE. Trimming cost V 4 bases and J 6 bases; bases outside gene matches: 16. CDR3 length: 17 residues. The receptor was isolated from a man aged 18 to 30 in good health and CMV-seropositive. The chain recombines TRBV5-6 with TRBJ1-2, with 9 bases aligning to TRBD1. The sample was PBMCs. Here the CDR3 reads CASSAPSRDRVWDGYTF. CDR3 DNA: TGTGCCAGCAGCGCCCCCTCCCGGGACAGGGTCTGGGATGGCTACACCTTC.